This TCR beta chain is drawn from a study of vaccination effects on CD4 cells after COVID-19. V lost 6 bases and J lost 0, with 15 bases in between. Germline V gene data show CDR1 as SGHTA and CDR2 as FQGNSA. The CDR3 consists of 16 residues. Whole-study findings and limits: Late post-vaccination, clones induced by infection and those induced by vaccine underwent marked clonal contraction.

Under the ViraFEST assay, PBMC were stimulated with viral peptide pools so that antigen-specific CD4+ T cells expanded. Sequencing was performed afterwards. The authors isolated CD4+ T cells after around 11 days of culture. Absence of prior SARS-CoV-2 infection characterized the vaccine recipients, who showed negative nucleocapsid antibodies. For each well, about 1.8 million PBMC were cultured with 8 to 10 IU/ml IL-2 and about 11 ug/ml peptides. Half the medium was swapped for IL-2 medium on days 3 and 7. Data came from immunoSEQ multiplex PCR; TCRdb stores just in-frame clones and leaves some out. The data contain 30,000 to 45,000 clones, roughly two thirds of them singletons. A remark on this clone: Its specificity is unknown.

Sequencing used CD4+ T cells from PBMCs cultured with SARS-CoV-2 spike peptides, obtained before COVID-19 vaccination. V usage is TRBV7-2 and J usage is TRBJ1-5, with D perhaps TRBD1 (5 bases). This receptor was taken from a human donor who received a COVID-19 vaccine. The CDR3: CASRQEPGNSNQPQHF. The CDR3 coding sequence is TGTGCCAGCAGACAGGAGCCGGGGAATAGCAATCAGCCCCAGCATTTT.